The rows below give T cell receptor beta chains drawn from one sample of a study of T cell responses to AZD1222 COVID-19 vaccine. The data were produced by immunoSEQ multiplex PCR, yet TCRdb's version contains in-frame clones alone and is incomplete. The sample lists 70,000 to 95,000 clones, more than 75% occurring once. The sequences come from peripheral blood, collected on day 0 of AZD1222 vaccination. These receptors were taken from an adult in good health. The CDR3 runs from the conserved cysteine through the conserved F or W. D genes are given only for firm matches. Size tells how often a clone was seen (once, few, many) or the class of an expanded clone, and some rows leave it out.

j_call: TRBJ1-3; d_call: .; v_call: TRBV9; clone_size: few; cdr3_aa: CASSTGGGATSGNTIYF; cdr3_nt: TGTGCCAGCAGCACCGGCGGGGGGGCCACCTCTGGAAACACCATATATTTT
j_call: TRBJ1-1; d_call: TRBD1; v_call: TRBV6-5; clone_size: .; cdr3_aa: CASRRGQGMTEAFF; cdr3_nt: TGTGCCAGCAGAAGGGGACAGGGTATGACTGAAGCTTTCTTT
j_call: TRBJ1-4; d_call: TRBD1; v_call: TRBV27; clone_size: few; cdr3_aa: CASSLFVGQPNEKLFF; cdr3_nt: TGTGCCAGCAGTTTATTTGTGGGACAGCCTAATGAAAAACTGTTTTTT
j_call: TRBJ2-1; d_call: TRBD2; v_call: TRBV11-1; clone_size: once; cdr3_aa: CASSPRTREYNEQFF; cdr3_nt: TGTGCCAGCAGCCCTCGGACTAGGGAATACAATGAGCAGTTCTTC
j_call: TRBJ1-2; d_call: .; v_call: TRBV29-1; clone_size: .; cdr3_aa: CSVEGLGSAGLSYGYTF; cdr3_nt: TGCAGCGTTGAAGGCCTCGGTTCAGCAGGGCTAAGCTATGGCTACACCTTC
j_call: TRBJ1-3; d_call: .; v_call: TRBV27; clone_size: .; cdr3_aa: CASSSGTGNTIYF; cdr3_nt: TGTGCCAGCAGTTCCGGGACTGGAAACACCATATATTTT
j_call: TRBJ2-5; d_call: .; v_call: TRBV7-2; clone_size: .; cdr3_aa: CASSLAPSATQYF; cdr3_nt: TGTGCCAGCAGCTTAGCTCCTAGTGCGACCCAGTACTTC
j_call: TRBJ1-6; d_call: TRBD1; v_call: TRBV27; clone_size: .; cdr3_aa: CASKGTGEFFFGSPLHF; cdr3_nt: TGTGCCAGCAAGGGGACAGGGGAATTTTTTTTTGGTTCACCCCTCCACTTT
j_call: TRBJ1-3; d_call: .; v_call: TRBV4-2; clone_size: .; cdr3_aa: CASSQASGSSGNTIYF; cdr3_nt: TGTGCCAGCAGCCAAGCCTCCGGAAGCTCTGGAAACACCATATATTTT
j_call: TRBJ2-1; d_call: TRBD2; v_call: TRBV3-1/TRBV3-2; clone_size: .; cdr3_aa: CASSPSLAGDNEQFF; cdr3_nt: TGTGCCAGCAGCCCCAGTCTAGCGGGAGACAATGAGCAGTTCTTC
j_call: TRBJ1-2; d_call: TRBD1; v_call: TRBV4-2; clone_size: .; cdr3_aa: CASSPHHDGQGAYNYGYTF; cdr3_nt: TGTGCCAGCAGCCCCCACCACGACGGACAGGGGGCATATAACTATGGCTACACCTTC
j_call: TRBJ2-2; d_call: .; v_call: TRBV7-9; clone_size: .; cdr3_aa: CASSPRTDTGELFF; cdr3_nt: TGTGCCAGCAGCCCCAGGACAGACACCGGGGAGCTGTTTTTT
j_call: TRBJ2-3; d_call: .; v_call: TRBV9; clone_size: .; cdr3_aa: CASSEWEGTGADTQYF; cdr3_nt: TGTGCCAGCAGCGAGTGGGAAGGTACAGGCGCAGATACGCAGTATTTT
j_call: TRBJ1-3; d_call: .; v_call: TRBV18; clone_size: .; cdr3_aa: CASSQPGFRGNTIYF; cdr3_nt: TGTGCCAGCTCACAACCAGGGTTTCGAGGAAACACCATATATTTT
j_call: TRBJ1-3; d_call: .; v_call: TRBV7-8; clone_size: .; cdr3_aa: CASSLGHNSGNTIYF; cdr3_nt: TGTGCCAGCAGCTTAGGGCACAACTCTGGAAACACCATATATTTT
j_call: TRBJ2-5; d_call: .; v_call: TRBV11-2; clone_size: .; cdr3_aa: CASLGYRTQYF; cdr3_nt: TGTGCCAGCCTAGGGTATCGGACCCAGTACTTC
j_call: TRBJ1-2; d_call: .; v_call: TRBV6-5; clone_size: .; cdr3_aa: CASDETEDYGYTF; cdr3_nt: TGTGCCAGCGATGAGACAGAGGACTATGGCTACACCTTC
j_call: TRBJ1-1; d_call: .; v_call: TRBV2; clone_size: once; cdr3_aa: CASSETAGSGNTEAFF; cdr3_nt: TGTGCCAGCAGTGAAACGGCAGGGAGTGGAAACACTGAAGCTTTCTTT
j_call: TRBJ2-7; d_call: .; v_call: TRBV5-6; clone_size: .; cdr3_aa: CASSLAGEKYEQYF; cdr3_nt: TGTGCCAGCAGCTTGGCCGGGGAGAAATACGAGCAGTACTTC
j_call: TRBJ1-2; d_call: .; v_call: TRBV6-5; clone_size: .; cdr3_aa: CASSYSYVESNYGYTF; cdr3_nt: TGTGCCAGCAGTTACTCGTACGTGGAGTCTAACTATGGCTACACCTTC
j_call: TRBJ2-6; d_call: .; v_call: TRBV5-1; clone_size: .; cdr3_aa: CASSLVGPSSGANVLTF; cdr3_nt: TGCGCCAGCAGCTTGGTTGGTCCTAGCTCTGGGGCCAACGTCCTGACTTTC
j_call: TRBJ2-7; d_call: .; v_call: TRBV29-1; clone_size: .; cdr3_aa: CSCGWTDPYEQYF; cdr3_nt: TGCAGCTGCGGATGGACGGATCCCTACGAGCAGTACTTC
j_call: TRBJ1-1; d_call: .; v_call: TRBV7-3; clone_size: .; cdr3_aa: CASGSDSNTEAFF; cdr3_nt: TGTGCCAGCGGATCCGACAGTAACACTGAAGCTTTCTTT
j_call: TRBJ2-7; d_call: .; v_call: TRBV29-1; clone_size: once; cdr3_aa: CSVWGWEDTYEQYF; cdr3_nt: TGCAGCGTTTGGGGATGGGAGGATACCTACGAGCAGTACTTC
j_call: TRBJ2-5; d_call: TRBD1; v_call: TRBV27; clone_size: .; cdr3_aa: CASSLTGGETQYF; cdr3_nt: TGTGCCAGCAGTTTGACAGGGGGAGAGACCCAGTACTTC
j_call: TRBJ2-3; d_call: TRBD1; v_call: TRBV6-5; clone_size: once; cdr3_aa: CASSSTGQVTDTQYF; cdr3_nt: TGTGCCAGCAGCTCAACGGGACAGGTAACAGATACGCAGTATTTT
j_call: TRBJ2-7; d_call: .; v_call: TRBV2; clone_size: .; cdr3_aa: CASSEDRGMVYEQYF; cdr3_nt: TGTGCCAGCAGTGAAGATCGGGGAATGGTCTACGAGCAGTACTTC
j_call: TRBJ1-1; d_call: .; v_call: TRBV29-1; clone_size: .; cdr3_aa: CSVHGQLNTEAFF; cdr3_nt: TGCAGCGTTCATGGACAGCTGAACACTGAAGCTTTCTTT
j_call: TRBJ1-2; d_call: .; v_call: TRBV5-1; clone_size: .; cdr3_aa: CASSLVSGGLYGYTF; cdr3_nt: TGCGCCAGCAGCTTGGTTTCCGGAGGGCTCTATGGCTACACCTTC
j_call: TRBJ1-2; d_call: .; v_call: TRBV19; clone_size: .; cdr3_aa: CASSPRENSAPTNYGYTF; cdr3_nt: TGTGCCAGTAGTCCCCGGGAGAACAGTGCACCTACTAACTATGGCTACACCTTC
j_call: TRBJ2-1; d_call: TRBD1; v_call: TRBV7-3; clone_size: .; cdr3_aa: CASSSKGRTGSYNEQFF; cdr3_nt: TGTGCCAGCAGCTCTAAGGGGCGGACAGGGTCCTACAATGAGCAGTTCTTC
j_call: TRBJ1-2; d_call: TRBD1; v_call: TRBV2; clone_size: .; cdr3_aa: CASSLLGQGGYGYTF; cdr3_nt: TGTGCCAGCAGTCTCCTGGGACAGGGAGGCTATGGCTACACCTTC